Following are 10 T cell receptor beta chains from one sample sequenced in a study of blood T cells in healthy people across ages. Using a J-beta primer mix together with a sample-barcoded 5' primer, a second PCR was run for roughly 6 to 12 cycles. TCRdb used MiXCR to reprocess the 5' RACE reads, holding one entry per CDR3 protein. Of around 1.5 million distinct CDR3 sequences in the sample, approximately 60% were seen once. The sequenced sample was blood. These TCRs come from a man aged 18 to 29 in good health.

This clonotype was found once. Sequence at one end of the junction differs from germline and may be a read error. The chain combines TRBV7-9 with TRBJ2-1; unclear D gene. The CDR3 extends over 11 amino acids. From germline, CDR1 is SEHNR and CDR2 FQNEAQ (reference sequence). In DNA form, the CDR3 reads TGTGCCGGCAGCTTATACGATGAGCAGTTCTTC. It is translated as CAGSLYDEQFF.

The sample holds a few counts of this clonotype. V gene TRBV7-9 combines with J gene TRBJ1-2; D is uncertain. Germline assignment: CDR1 SEHNR and CDR2 FQNEAQ (reference sequence). The CDR3 length is 14 residues. Trimming stripped 1 base from V and 5 bases from J, with 11 bases between. CDR3 region: CASSLDPGRYGYTF. In DNA form, the CDR3 reads TGTGCCAGCAGCTTAGATCCGGGGAGGTATGGCTACACCTTC.

This chain links TRBV4-1 with TRBJ2-7, with 7 bases that match TRBD2. TRBJ2-5 explains the end of the DNA better; the J call may be wrong. CDR1 and CDR2 from the germline V gene are MGHRA and YSYEKL. This CDR3 has 16 residues. The CDR3 sequence: CASSQESERDGETQYF. The CDR3 coding sequence is TGCGCCAGCAGCCAAGAAAGTGAGCGGGATGGAGAGACCCAGTACTTC.

This clonotype was counted only a few times. The rearrangement links TRBV4-1 to TRBJ2-7; D uncertain. Trimming took off 0 bases at V and 0 bases at J, with 12 bases between the two ends. The CDR3 is 16 residues long. The germline V gene encodes CDR1 MGHRA and CDR2 YSYEKL. CDR3 DNA: TGCGCCAGCAGCCAAGATCCAGCGTCCTTCTCCTACGAGCAGTACTTC. Residues: CASSQDPASFSYEQYF.

The V gene is TRBV7-2, the J gene TRBJ2-4; D perhaps matches TRBD2 (5 bases). The end of the DNA fits TRBJ2-5 better, so the J call may be wrong. The length of the CDR3 is 15 residues. Looked up from germline, CDR1 is SGHTA and CDR2 is FQGNSA. CDR3 bases: TGTGCCAGCGCGCGCCAAACTAGGGCTGGGGAGACCCAGTACTTC. Translation gives CASARQTRAGETQYF.

The chain employs TRBV4-1 and TRBJ1-1; unclear D gene. CDR1 and CDR2 (germline): MGHRA, YSYEKL. The V end lost 4 bases, the J end lost 0 bases, and 12 bases lay between the germline ends. This CDR3 has 15 amino acids. The CDR3 region is CASSRLKYMNTEAFF. The CDR3 bases are TGCGCCAGCAGCCGCCTCAAATATATGAACACTGAAGCTTTCTTT.

This clonotype was detected a few times. For the CDR3, the DNA is TGTGCCAGCGGTGGTATTGGACTAGCGAGTGATACGCAGTATTTT. Translation: CASGGIGLASDTQYF. The rearrangement uses TRBV6-1 and TRBJ2-3; TRBD2 matches 9 bases. The V segment lost 8 bases and the J segment 6 bases; nucleotides outside the gene matches: 12. Germline V gene sequence: CDR1 MNHNS, CDR2 SASEGT. This CDR3 spans 15 amino acids.

J is TRBJ1-6 and V is TRBV14, with D hard to call. The CDR3 has 15 residues. Germline lookup yields CDR1 SGHDN and CDR2 FVKESK. Trimming removed 4 bases from V and 4 bases from J, with 11 bases in between. The CDR3 is CASSPGRFYNSPLHF. The CDR3 nucleotides read TGTGCCAGCAGCCCCGGACGGTTTTATAATTCACCCCTCCACTTT.

This sequence joins TRBV4-2 and TRBJ2-5; TRBD2 aligns across 14 bases. CDR1 is LGHNA and CDR2 is YNFKEQ in the germline V gene. With V trimmed by 6 bases and J by 2 bases, 5 bases remained unmatched. This CDR3 contains 16 residues. The CDR3 spells CASRTGLAGVQETQYF. The CDR3 DNA is TGTGCCAGCAGGACGGGACTAGCGGGAGTGCAAGAGACCCAGTACTTC.

As regards this clonotype: This sequence may be a read error, since a much larger clone differs from it by one base. The genes are TRBV6-2 or TRBV6-3 and TRBJ2-4; no definite D call. Germline V gene data show CDR1 as MNHEY and CDR2 as SVGEGT. The V gene lost 11 bases and the J gene lost 7 bases, with 21 bases spanning the gap. This CDR3 contains 14 residues. The CDR3 nucleotides are TGTGCCGGCACCCCCTCTGCGAAGAGGAACATTCAGTACTTC. This sequence encodes CAGTPSAKRNIQYF.